A single sample is the source of the 17 T cell receptor beta chains below, sequenced in a study of high-grade serous ovarian cancer treatment subgroups. The repertoire was sequenced with immunoSEQ multiplex PCR; TCRdb's copy has only in-frame clones and lacks some. The sample includes 5,800 or so clones, about 69% of them seen just once. Tumor tissue was taken before any definitive surgery or chemotherapy was given. Sequences were obtained from tumor tissue. The receptors stem from a human donor with high-grade serous ovarian cancer.

This clone rates as large. CDR3 sequence (DNA): TGTGCCAGCAGCGCGGGGACGGCCTTCAATGAGCAGTTCTTC. This codes for CASSAGTAFNEQFF. The V gene is TRBV7-8, the J gene TRBJ2-1; possible D gene TRBD2, 6 bases. The V and J ends lost 5 bases and 6 bases respectively, with 14 bases between them. Germline CDR1 SGHVS, CDR2 FQNEAQ. The CDR3 contains 14 residues.

This clone turned up a few times. The chain uses TRBV7-3 and TRBJ2-7, with D unclear. The germline V gene has CDR1 SGHTA and CDR2 FQGTGA. Trimming stripped 5 bases from V and 2 bases from J, with 13 bases between. The CDR3 has 14 residues. The CDR3 nucleotides read TGTGCCAGCAGCCCGGACCCGGAGACCTACGAGCAGTACTTC. As protein: CASSPDPETYEQYF.

The J gene is TRBJ2-1, the V gene TRBV2, with 13 bases identical to TRBD2. Germline V gives CDR1 SNHLY, CDR2 FYNNEI. The CDR3 length is 13 residues. The V segment lost 7 bases and the J segment 7 bases; nucleotides outside the gene matches: 1. The CDR3 protein is CASKTSGGNEQFF. As DNA, the CDR3 is TGTGCCAGCAAGACTAGCGGGGGGAATGAGCAGTTCTTC.

The chain recombines TRBV19 with TRBJ1-1, with 10 bases that match TRBD1. The V segment lost 6 bases and the J segment 0 bases; nucleotides outside the gene matches: 7. The germline CDR1 and CDR2 sequences are LNHDA and SQIVND (reference sequence). The CDR3 spans 16 residues. CDR3 protein: CASRNSGQGLNTEAFF. CDR3 nucleotides: TGTGCCAGTAGGAATTCGGGACAGGGGCTGAACACTGAAGCTTTCTTT.

This clone came up a few times. V and J are TRBV7-7 and TRBJ2-1; D remains unclear. Trimming removed 5 bases at V and 6 bases at J, with 14 bases between. The CDR3 extends over 14 amino acids. Germline CDR1 is SSHAT and CDR2 is FNYEAQ (reference sequence). The CDR3 sequence: CASSPLQSSNEQFF. CDR3 nucleotides: TGTGCCAGCAGCCCCCTGCAATCTAGCAATGAGCAGTTCTTC.

The gene calls are TRBV6-6 and TRBJ1-4; 9 bases agree with TRBD1. Germline-derived CDR1 and CDR2 are MNHNY and SVGAGI (reference sequence). The junction had 9 bases not matched to a gene; V was cut back by 6 bases and J by 7 bases. This CDR3 spans 15 amino acids. CDR3 residues: CASSSGGQGFEKLFF. The CDR3 DNA follows: TGTGCCAGCAGCTCGGGGGGACAGGGCTTTGAAAAACTGTTTTTT.

V and J are TRBV7-3 and TRBJ2-3; no definite D call. In germline, CDR1 is SGHTA, CDR2 FQGTGA. The CDR3 totals 13 residues. The germline V and J ends were trimmed by 5 bases and 1 base, with 7 bases remaining between them. CDR3 region: CASSRRGTDTQYF. In nucleotides, the CDR3 is TGTGCCAGCAGCCGCCGAGGCACAGATACGCAGTATTTT.

The V gene is TRBV28, the J gene TRBJ2-7; D tentatively fits TRBD1 or TRBD2 (5 bases each). CDR3 size: 14 residues. The V end lost 5 bases, the J end lost 0 bases, and 11 bases lay between the germline ends. The germline V gene encodes CDR1 MDHEN and CDR2 SYDVKM. The DNA of the CDR3 is TGTGCCAGCAGTGGCGTTGGGGGCTCCTACGAGCAGTACTTC. This encodes CASSGVGGSYEQYF. Using reference TRBV28 and TRBJ2-7 for the parts outside the CDR3, the full variable domain is DVKVTQSSRYLVKRTGEKVFLECVQDMDHENMFWYRQDPGLGLRLIYFSYDVKMKEKGDIPEGYSVSREKKERFSLILESASTNQTSMYLCASSGVGGSYEQYFGPGTRLTVT.

This chain joins TRBV7-8 and TRBJ2-7; TRBD2 is a possible D gene (5 bases). The CDR3 is 15 amino acids. V was cut by 3 bases and J by 9 bases, with 21 bases left in between. Germline V gene sequence: CDR1 SGHVS, CDR2 FQNEAQ. The CDR3 nucleotides read TGTGCCAGCAGCTTTTATGGGCAGTCCACGGGAAGGCAGTACTTC. It specifies CASSFYGQSTGRQYF. Full variable domain (remainder filled in from reference TRBV7-8 and TRBJ2-7): GAGVSQSPRYKVAKRGQDVALRCDPISGHVSLFWYQQALGQGPEFLTYFQNEAQLDKSGLPSDRFFAERPEGSVSTLKIQRTQQEDSAVYLCASSFYGQSTGRQYFGPGTRLTVT.

V and J are TRBV19 and TRBJ1-5, with no clear D. V dropped 7 bases and J dropped 5 bases, with 18 bases sitting between them. The CDR3 is made up of 15 amino acids. CDR1 and CDR2 from the germline V gene are LNHDA and SQIVND (reference sequence). DNA of the CDR3: TGTGCCAGTACCCAAGACGGTCTTCTTTATCAGCCCCAGCATTTT. Amino acid sequence: CASTQDGLLYQPQHF.

This clone was observed a few times. This chain connects TRBV19 to TRBJ1-5; 9 bases are a match to TRBD1. The length of the CDR3 is 16 residues. V dropped 8 bases and J dropped 4; count of bases not matched to a gene: 12. Germline-derived CDR1 and CDR2 are LNHDA and SQIVND (reference sequence). CDR3 sequence reads: CASHHGRGQGNQPQHF. The DNA for the CDR3 is TGTGCCAGTCACCACGGGAGGGGACAGGGTAATCAGCCCCAGCATTTT.

This clone was seen only a few times. The chain combines TRBV7-9 with TRBJ1-6, with D possibly matching TRBD1 (5 bases). The CDR3 sequence is 16 residues long. Germline V gene data show CDR1 as SEHNR and CDR2 as FQNEAQ (reference sequence). V lost 5 bases, J lost 9 bases, and 20 bases lay in between. CDR3 bases: TGTGCCAGCAGCATCCTCCCGGTCCAGGGCAGTTCACCCCTCCACTTT. It translates to CASSILPVQGSSPLHF.

The rearrangement uses TRBV19 and TRBJ2-1; the D gene is possibly TRBD1 (5 bases). The length of the CDR3 is 13 residues. Germline assignment: CDR1 LNHDA and CDR2 SQIVND (reference sequence). V dropped 7 bases and J dropped 2 bases, with 9 bases sitting between them. The CDR3, as DNA: TGTGCCAGTAACCCAGGGACCTACAATGAGCAGTTCTTC. Protein: CASNPGTYNEQFF.

The chain carries TRBV11-2 and TRBJ2-1; 12 positions agree with TRBD2. The CDR3 runs 17 residues. After removal of 3 bases from V and 5 bases from J, the junction contained 8 bases not matched to a gene. Germline assignment: CDR1 SGHAT and CDR2 FQNNGV. In DNA form, the CDR3 reads TGTGCCAGCAGCTTCCGCGGGGCTAGCGGGGGGGACAATGAGCAGTTCTTC. Translated, it gives CASSFRGASGGDNEQFF.

This chain joins TRBV7-8 and TRBJ1-5; TRBD1 aligns across 7 bases. CDR3 size: 15 residues. V was pared by 1 base and J by 4 bases, with 4 bases of the junction left unmatched. Looked up from germline, CDR1 is SGHVS and CDR2 is FQNEAQ. The chain's CDR3 is CASSLVQGPNQPQHF. The CDR3 DNA reads TGTGCCAGCAGCTTAGTACAGGGGCCAAATCAGCCCCAGCATTTT.

The V gene is TRBV19, the J gene TRBJ2-3; 8 nucleotides line up with TRBD1. V gave up 5 bases and J gave up 1 base; unmatched junction bases: 2. The CDR3 runs 14 residues. CDR1 LNHDA and CDR2 SQIVND come from the germline V gene (reference sequence). CDR3 sequence (DNA): TGTGCCAGTAGTGGGGGACAGGGCACAGATACGCAGTATTTT. Encoded protein: CASSGGQGTDTQYF.

The CDR3 nucleotides read TGTGCCAGCAGTCAACCGGGACAGGGGGCGGAAGGCTACACCTTC. Encoded protein: CASSQPGQGAEGYTF. The chain uses TRBV27 and TRBJ1-2; 12 bases map to TRBD1. After removal of 5 bases from V and 8 bases from J, the junction contained 9 bases not matched to a gene. Germline V gives CDR1 MNHEY, CDR2 SMNVEV (reference sequence). The CDR3 runs to 15 residues.